Given below is one T cell receptor (beta chain) in context. This clone was observed a few times. What antigen it recognizes has not been identified. Base-call qualities are not available, and no considerably larger clone is one nucleotide away. Collaborating institutions collected whole blood in K2EDTA tubes following their own protocols. Collaborator samples were shipped for TCRbeta analysis as frozen whole blood, isolated PBMCs, or DNA extracted from either sample type. TCRbeta CDR3 regions were amplified from genomic DNA using the immunoSEQ Assay, a bias-controlled multiplex PCR. The study's processing was this. Within the assay, amplification of reference gene primers was used to estimate how many nucleated cells each sample contained. To quantify the absolute abundance of each unique TCRbeta CDR3 rearrangement, sequence reads were collapsed and filtered. Productive Simpson clonality was computed per sample as the square root of Simpson's diversity index over productive rearrangements. This is the immuneACCESS table as TCRdb keeps it, with only in-frame sequences that have V and J called. A part of the clones is gone; compared with another copy, unresolved V genes explain less than half, and the rest is unexplained. For V, J and clone size, that table is used; D and trimming come from the DNA. This sample has 95,000 to 130,000 clones in its table, and around 80% of those were observed once. Over 6% of the sample goes to the ten largest clones.

V is reduced by 6 bases and J by 3 bases, leaving a spacing of 21 bases between them. Taken from cysteine to phenylalanine, the CDR3 has 16 residues. Left in the record is the CDR3 DNA by itself, 48 bases read in frame from the first base. The germline V gene (reference sequence) gives CDR1 as MNHNY and CDR2 as SVGAGI. The data were taken from a study of blood T cell repertoires in COVID-19 (dated by TCRdb to 2019 to 2021). The study in broad terms: The collaborator samples originated in the United States, Italy and Spain and spanned the acute and convalescent phases of COVID-19. The prospective study material was composed of cDNA or gDNA derived from T cells, B-cell-depleted T cells, or PBMCs. Subjects who had been exposed to COVID-19, were actively infected with it, or had recovered from it provided the deeply sampled blood TCRbeta repertoires that made up the dataset. The repertoires were released in a freely available public database meant as a resource for research on the immune response to SARS-CoV-2. The samples were drawn from the first 160 participants of the ongoing ImmuneRACE study and from more than 1,000 subjects provided by 6 global collaborators. Sample metadata almost always included a de-identified subject ID, COVID-19 status, age in years and sex. Where available, HLA class I and class II types were obtained from metadata supplied by the sample provider rather than from assay-based typing. What the study reported, not specific to this receptor: The quantity of clinical and demographic metadata differed by source and by participant and was supplied without curation.

This TCR derives from a man aged 70-80 years with active or convalescent COVID-19. The sample taken for sequencing was peripheral blood. Rearrangement joined TRBV6-6 to TRBJ2-7, and the D gene may be TRBD1, 7 bases matching. The CDR3 here reads CASSPTGDGGHYEQYF. Here is the DNA: TGTGCCAGCAGCCCCACAGGGGACGGAGGGCACTACGAGCAGTACTTC.